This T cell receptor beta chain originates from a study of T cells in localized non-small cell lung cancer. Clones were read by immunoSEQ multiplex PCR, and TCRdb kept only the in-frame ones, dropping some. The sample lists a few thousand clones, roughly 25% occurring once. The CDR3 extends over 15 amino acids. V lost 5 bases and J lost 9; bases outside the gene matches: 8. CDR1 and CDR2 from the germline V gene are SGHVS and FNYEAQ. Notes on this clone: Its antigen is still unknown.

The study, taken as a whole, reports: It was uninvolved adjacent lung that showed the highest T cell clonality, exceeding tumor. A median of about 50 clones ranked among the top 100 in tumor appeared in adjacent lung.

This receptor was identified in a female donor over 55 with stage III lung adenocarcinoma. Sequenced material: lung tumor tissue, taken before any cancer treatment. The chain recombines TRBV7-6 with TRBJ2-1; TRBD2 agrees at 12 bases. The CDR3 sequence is CASSPSGRGHPEQFF. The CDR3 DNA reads TGTGCCAGCAGCCCTAGCGGGAGGGGGCACCCTGAGCAGTTCTTC.